The present T cell receptor (beta chain) was sequenced within a study of cytomegalovirus exposure and HLA in healthy donors (dated by TCRdb to about 2017). Concerning the study at large: An earlier analysis of 587 of the donors reported 250 to 300 Gb of sequence data and 117 million unique TCR beta sequences from about 200 million T cells. An early release that covered 640 HLA-typed donors contained 250 to 350 gigabases of sequencing data and tens of millions of unique TCR sequences. Of the 300 to 500 genotyped donors, 75% to 85% were placed in the genetic ancestry cluster associated with self-reported Caucasian donors. The study was designed to test whether signatures of past pathogen exposure could be identified by cataloging public T cell receptors. The T cell repertoires of under 700 subjects were profiled by immunosequencing and related to cytomegalovirus serostatus. Along with the roughly 700-subject first cohort, a separate validation cohort of over a hundred different subjects was used. To predict cytomegalovirus infection status, the study combined high-throughput TCR immunosequencing, statistical association of individual TCRs with disease status, and machine learning. A later analysis re-examined previously published TCR beta repertoires from several hundred donors and added high-resolution HLA genotyping to investigate patterns of TCR occurrence. The later analysis used no new phenotypic data to find candidate immune exposures, relying instead on TCR beta sequences and their occurrence across donors. An earlier analysis of several hundred of the donors used high-throughput TCR beta sequencing to judge whether each TCR beta V gene segment behaved as functional or pseudogenic. Donor age, sex, ethnicity and CMV serostatus were compiled together with the repertoire data. A later genetic analysis used genome-wide SNP genotypes for about 55% of the 666 donors, treating that subset as a discovery cohort. All discovery cohort repertoires had been generated using a single sequencing platform. Both class I and class II loci were covered by HLA typing, at four-digit resolution. Typing coverage differed by locus: A, B, C, DRB1 and DQB1 were typed in roughly 629-630 donors, DQA1 in roughly 510, DPA1 in around 600, and DPB1 in approximately 450. About five DR-DQ haplotypes were treated as single units for association and clustering because of strong linkage in the cohort. Among 398 genotyped donors of the cohort, an average of around 250,000 unique TCR beta nucleotide sequences was sequenced per donor, of which about 19% were non-productive. Findings and caveats that apply to the study as a whole: Specific HLA alleles were associated with 15,000 to 20,000 TCR beta sequences at a false discovery rate of 0.05 in a later analysis. The presence/absence analyses assumed that sequencing depth was roughly uniform across donors, and that assumption may not be true. In a later analysis, HLA-associated TCR beta chains showed more clonal expansion and lower generation probabilities than non-associated chains that were equally common. In both the original and validation cohorts, the classifier was reported to diagnose cytomegalovirus status with high specificity and sensitivity. A later analysis found that most CMV-associated TCR beta chains appeared HLA-restricted, with HLA associations seemingly driven largely by CMV exposure. Because some donors lacked HLA typing at each locus, the association tests relied only on the typed subset. For the cohort, immune exposure information was limited to CMV serostatus. The cohort was sequenced for TCR beta chains only, and without alpha or paired-chain data the features that could be detected were limited. It was suggested by the authors that the approach could potentially be generalized to other disease states and immunological phenotypes. The study listed approximately 150 TCR beta chains as associated with cytomegalovirus. In a later analysis, the rate of TCR association differed among HLA loci, with DRB1 alleles having the most associated TCRs and HLA-C alleles having the fewest. A later analysis reported that several top co-occurrence clusters appeared linked to parvovirus B19, influenza, CMV and Epstein-Barr virus. A few of the identified cytomegalovirus-associated TCR beta chains were confirmed in vitro to be specific for cytomegalovirus antigens. Fewer than 20 rarely observed V segments, including chromosome 9 orphons, were excluded from the earlier analysis of approximately 600 of the donors because counts were too low. An association between a missense DCLRE1C variant and V-gene and J-gene trimming of TCR beta chains was found in a later genetic analysis and replicated in an independent cohort. When HLA alleles, especially DR and DQ, strongly co-occurred, attributing TCR associations to individual alleles was difficult. A further reported finding was that TCR beta sequences accurately predicted the HLA-A and HLA-B alleles for most subjects in the first cohort. A cluster of highly shared sequence variants was judged likely to represent a technical artifact of the sequencing pipeline. Compared with the approximately 710-donor mean, donors in an Asian-associated ancestry cluster had fewer N-insertions in productive TCRs, according to a later genetic analysis. While some public TCRs were present in many individuals, most TCR sequences turned up only very rarely across donors. In an earlier analysis of some 540 of the donors, most TCR beta V segments appeared in productive rearrangements about 90% or about 30% of the time, broadly matching IMGT annotations. Linkage disequilibrium might explain the correlated functional status among segregating V segments, but an unknown experimental factor could not be excluded.

Receptor amplification or capture employed the immunoSEQ multiplex PCR assay. The multiplex PCR relied on a mix of 60 forward primers for TCR Vbeta segments and 13 reverse primers for TCR Jbeta segments. A multiplex PCR assay on genomic DNA amplified the CDR3 region of rearranged TCR beta genes. Amplified TCR beta libraries were sequenced as 87-base-pair reads on the Illumina HiSeq System. As for the authors' bioinformatics: Across the 700 or so repertoires, a later analysis counted 78 million or so unique TCR beta chains, roughly 11 million of which were shared by at least two donors. A nearest-neighbor algorithm error-corrected the raw reads and collapsed the reads into unique sequences, merging closely related sequences to remove PCR and sequencing errors. To assign V, D and J gene segments, CDR3 sequences were aligned to IMGT reference sequences. Each retained sequence needed at least a six-nucleotide match to both a V gene segment and a J gene segment. Rearrangements were classified as productive when the CDR3 lacked stop codons and remained in frame with V and J, and all other rearrangements were classified as non-productive. CDR3 was defined according to IMGT convention as the region running from the second conserved V-encoded cysteine to the conserved J-encoded phenylalanine. The earlier analysis of 587 of the donors excluded sequences that lacked an unambiguous match to a single V gene segment. In an earlier analysis of around 600 of the donors, V segments were called functional above 56.7% productive rearrangements and were called segregating when the between-donor standard deviation exceeded 5%. To diagnose cytomegalovirus status from the catalog of TCR beta chain sequences, a statistical classification framework was built. A later analysis assigned V and J genes by comparing TCR nucleotide sequences with IMGT/GENE-DB human TR gene sequences. In a later analysis, CDR3 sequences and most-parsimonious VDJ recombination scenarios were assigned using the TCRdist pipeline. In a later analysis, every TCR beta chain was defined by the combination of its CDR3 amino acid sequence and its V-gene family, and reads without a unique V-gene family were dropped. In a later analysis, 450 to 600 highly shared, low-generation-probability nucleotide sequences were removed to address suspected cross-contamination and a sequencing artifact. In a later analysis, a clonal expansion index was calculated for each public chain from normalized within-repertoire ranks of inferred template counts. In a later analysis, generation probabilities were computed with a VDJ recombination model fitted to out-of-frame rearrangements, and the resulting probabilities were checked against IGoR. A later analysis scored TCR-TCR, TCR-HLA and TCR-CMV co-occurrence with hypergeometric tests, applying a repertoire-size bias correction to TCR pairs. False discovery rates were estimated in a later analysis by permuting HLA or CMV assignments 20 times. In a later analysis, co-occurring TCRs were grouped with DBSCAN, and TCRdist sequence similarity was added when clustering was performed within HLA-allele-positive subsets. For co-occurrence clustering, repertoires with fewer than 30,000 or more than 120,000 public chains were excluded, along with about five repertoires with anomalous nucleotide sharing. Not all clones reach the TCRdb copy of this immuneACCESS table, which keeps in-frame sequences only. Checked studies attribute under half of the gap to unresolved V genes and leave the rest unexplained. V and J calls and clone size are given by that table; D and trimming were obtained from the DNA. The sample profile shows roughly 130,000 clones; 65% to 80% of them were found once. Just over 8.5% of the sample belongs to the ten largest clones.

Notes on this clone: The target of this receptor is not known. One base away there is no much larger clone; base qualities are not given.

In total, approximately 610 healthy bone marrow donors made up the cohort. At the time of sampling, all cohort members were nominally healthy, though unrecorded immune exposures were likely present. The donor tested CMV seropositive, placing the donor among the 290 or so seropositive members of the cohort. A peripheral blood sample was provided by each donor, and peripheral blood mononuclear cells were used for TCR beta sequencing. The Qiagen DNeasy Blood Extraction Kit was used to extract genomic DNA from the blood cell samples. What was sequenced was PBMCs. This clonotype was obtained from a woman aged 45-65 years in good health and CMV-seropositive.

At the DNA level, the sequence is TGTGCCAGCAGCAAGGGAGGGAGAGGGCTCCATAATTCACCCCTCCACTTT. Its translation is CASSKGGRGLHNSPLHF. Recombination linked TRBV21-1 to TRBJ1-6. TRBV21-1 is labeled a pseudogene. The CDR3 spans 17 residues, from the cysteine through the phenylalanine. Only the CDR3 portion is preserved as DNA: 51 bases, with reading frame beginning at the first base.